This T cell receptor (beta chain) was sequenced during a study of blood T cells in healthy people across ages (dated by TCRdb to between 2014 and 2017). Regarding the study in general: In model experiments, template switching captured about one uniquely barcoded TCR beta cDNA molecule for every two T cells. The study measured age-related changes in TCR beta repertoire diversity using deep sequencing normalized with unique cDNA molecular identifiers. The donors were split into four age groups: young (average 16 years), middle-aged (roughly 42), aged (roughly 65) and long-lived (about 74). To avoid experimental bias, donors of different ages were distributed randomly across sequencing lanes. For two donors (one aged 18 to 30 and one aged 80 or older), the study analyzed two additional independent replicas of 1 million unique cDNA reads from the same blood draw. Study-level results and caveats: Compared with the aged group, the long-lived group had more naive CD4+ T cells, fewer expanded clones and increased TCR diversity, suggesting age selection. Total diversity estimates from one million sequenced T cells were considered lower bounds and underestimates. Because donor CMV infection status was unknown, age-related changes in expanded clonotypes were potentially confounded. Because profiling used bulk unsorted PBMCs, naive and antigen-experienced compartments could not be compared conclusively. As age increased, observed TCR beta diversity per million T cells dropped in a roughly linear way, and a significant reduction was already evident by age about 40. A strong correlation was found between observed TCR beta diversity and the percentage of naive T cells measured by flow cytometry.

The 39 donors, aged about 6 to 95 years, were systemically healthy Caucasian individuals from Russia. Each donor gave approximately 9.3 milliliters of peripheral blood, collected into EDTA-treated Vacutainer tubes. Ficoll-Paque density-gradient centrifugation was used to isolate PBMCs, with at least 7 million per sample. Trizol reagent was used to extract total RNA from the PBMCs, yielding at least 6 micrograms per sample. For every donor, an aliquot of PBMCs went through flow cytometry to measure the percentages of naive CD45RAhigh/CD27high T cells. Note on this clonotype: The specificity of this receptor is unknown. Base qualities are not recorded, but no much larger clone differs from it by a single base.

Compared with germline, V lacks 0 bases and J lacks 3 bases; bases without a gene match: 9. The germline V gene encodes CDR1 LGHNA and CDR2 YSLEER. The CDR3, from cysteine to phenylalanine, totals 18 residues. CDR3 DNA is the only sequence kept; it has 54 bases, read in frame from the first base. The library was obtained by 5' RACE. This sample was sequenced with an Illumina HiSeq 2500. A second roughly 7 to 12 cycle PCR used a sample-barcoded 5' primer and a J-beta primer mix. Each TCR beta cDNA molecule received a unique molecular identifier from a template-switch 5' adaptor carrying 12 random nucleotides. Each sample yielded at least 3 million CDR3-containing paired-end reads. The Mint cDNA synthesis kit, primed by a TRBC-specific oligonucleotide, was used to synthesize first-strand cDNA from all RNA. All cDNA was treated with uracil-DNA glycosylase and then went through a first 18-cycle PCR with the universal primers M1SS and BC2_uni_R. The paper's data handling went like this. Each sample was normalized by randomly selecting 1 million high-quality reads, each carrying a distinct molecular identifier. Reads sharing molecular identifiers were discarded rather than binned into consensus sequences. CDR3 identification, clonotype clustering and error correction used MiTCR with a Q25 quality threshold and the strictest error-elimination algorithm. A nonparametric unseen species model with Euler transformation was used to estimate a lower bound on total TCR beta diversity. Using fastp at Q25 and MiXCR, TCRdb reprocessed the public reads and kept productive beta chains. Each CDR3 protein gets just one entry, which takes the most common genes and DNA from the rows behind it. TCRdb's processing, not the authors', yielded these V and J calls. The sample table holds roughly 1,800,000 distinct CDR3 sequences, of which roughly 52% were seen once. The top ten hold less than 2.5% of the sample.

Specimen: blood. This sequence originates from a middle-aged woman in good health. The chain is assembled from TRBV4-3 and TRBJ2-1; TRBD2 aligns with 9 central bases. For the CDR3, the sequence is CASSQDRATSGYYNEQFF. Here is the DNA: TGCGCCAGCAGCCAAGATCGAGCGACTAGCGGATACTACAATGAGCAGTTCTTC.